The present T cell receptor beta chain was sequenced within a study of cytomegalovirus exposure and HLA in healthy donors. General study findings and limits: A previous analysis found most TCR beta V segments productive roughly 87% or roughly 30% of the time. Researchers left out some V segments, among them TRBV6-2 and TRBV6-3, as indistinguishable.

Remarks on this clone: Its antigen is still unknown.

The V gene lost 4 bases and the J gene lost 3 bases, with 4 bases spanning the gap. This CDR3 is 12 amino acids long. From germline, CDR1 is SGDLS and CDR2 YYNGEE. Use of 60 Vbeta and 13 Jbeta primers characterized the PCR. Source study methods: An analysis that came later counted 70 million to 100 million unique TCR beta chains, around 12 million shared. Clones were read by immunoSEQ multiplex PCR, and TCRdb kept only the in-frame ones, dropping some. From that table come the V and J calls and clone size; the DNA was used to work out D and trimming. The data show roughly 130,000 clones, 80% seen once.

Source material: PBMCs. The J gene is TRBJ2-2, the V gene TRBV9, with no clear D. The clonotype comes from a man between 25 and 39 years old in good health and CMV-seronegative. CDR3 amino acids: CASSRDTGELFF. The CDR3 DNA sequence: TGTGCCAGCAGCCGGGACACCGGGGAGCTGTTTTTT.